The 32 T cell receptor beta chains below all came from one sample that was sequenced in a study of blood T cell repertoires in COVID-19. Assay: immunoSEQ multiplex PCR; the TCRdb copy retains only in-frame clones and omits some. Of over 200,000 clones listed, just over 90% were seen once; the top ten hold roughly 1.2%. The sequenced material came from peripheral blood. These receptors were collected from a man younger than 40 with acute or convalescent COVID-19.

DNA of the CDR3: TGTGCCAGCAGCGCGTCGGGGAGCGGGCAGTACTTC. As protein: CASSASGSGQYF. This chain connects TRBV12-3 or TRBV12-4 to TRBJ2-7, with D possibly TRBD2 on 5 matching bases. V dropped 6 bases and J dropped 9 bases, with 15 bases sitting between them. The CDR3 contains 12 residues.

The chain has TRBV5-4 and TRBJ2-3, with TRBD2 matching over 13 bases. Looked up from germline, CDR1 is SGHNT and CDR2 is YYREEE (reference sequence). This CDR3 comprises 17 residues. V was pared by 0 bases and J by 2 bases, with 3 bases of the junction left unmatched. CDR3 coding DNA: TGTGCCAGCAGCTTGGTACTAGCGGGAGGGTTCACAGATACGCAGTATTTT. Protein product: CASSLVLAGGFTDTQYF.

This sequence joins TRBV28 and TRBJ1-2, with D possibly TRBD1 on 6 matching bases. In germline, CDR1 is MDHEN, CDR2 SYDVKM. This CDR3 has 15 amino acids. V dropped 5 bases and J dropped 7 bases, with 20 bases sitting between them. CDR3 sequence reads: CASSRNGGARSGYTF. The DNA for the CDR3 is TGTGCCAGCAGTCGTAATGGGGGGGCGCGGAGTGGCTACACCTTC.

V gene TRBV27 combines with J gene TRBJ2-7, with a weak D call TRBD1 (6 bases). The CDR3 length is 14 residues. Trimming removed 4 bases at V and 4 bases at J, with 14 bases between. Germline V gene lookup returns CDR1 MNHEY and CDR2 SMNVEV (reference sequence). The CDR3 bases are TGTGCCAGCAGTTCCTCCAGGACAGTTTACGAGCAGTACTTC. It is translated as CASSSSRTVYEQYF.

In its sample, this clone was seen once. The chain uses TRBV11-1 and TRBJ1-1; maybe TRBD1 (5 bases). Germline values: CDR1 SGHAT, CDR2 FQDESV (reference sequence). Trimming removed 5 bases at V and 1 base at J, with 17 bases between. The CDR3 consists of 16 residues. The CDR3 coding sequence is TGTGCCAGCAGCGCCCAGGGTCGGTTGGGGAACACTGAAGCTTTCTTT. Translating gives CASSAQGRLGNTEAFF.

This clone was observed a single time. The chain links TRBV6-6 to TRBJ1-3; 7 nucleotides match TRBD1. The CDR3 runs 16 residues. Germline values: CDR1 MNHNY, CDR2 SVGAGI (reference sequence). V was clipped by 4 bases and J by 0 bases; unmatched bases: 6. CDR3 in DNA: TGTGCCAGCAGTTTGACAGGGTCGAACTCTGGAAACACCATATATTTT. It codes for CASSLTGSNSGNTIYF.

The chain carries TRBV19 and TRBJ1-3; 8 nucleotides agree with TRBD1. The CDR3 runs to 14 residues. Trimming removed 10 bases from V and 3 bases from J; junction bases left unmatched: 8. The V gene's germline CDR1 is LNHDA and CDR2 SQIVND (reference sequence). The CDR3 sequence is CATSQGARGNTIYF. CDR3 DNA sequence: TGTGCCACCTCGCAGGGGGCGCGTGGAAACACCATATATTTT.

V gene TRBV19 combines with J gene TRBJ1-3; TRBD1 is a possible D gene (6 bases). This CDR3 comprises 15 residues. Germline V gene sequence: CDR1 LNHDA, CDR2 SQIVND (reference sequence). V dropped 4 bases and J dropped 2 bases, with 12 bases sitting between them. The CDR3 DNA is TGTGCCAGTAGTAGGCAGGGGAAAACTGGAAACACCATATATTTT. Encoded protein: CASSRQGKTGNTIYF. The variable domain in full, completed from reference TRBV19 and TRBJ1-3, reads DGGITQSPKYLFRKEGQNVTLSCEQNLNHDAMYWYRQDPGQGLRLIYYSQIVNDFQKGDIAEGYSVSREKKESFPLTVTSAQKNPTAFYLCASSRQGKTGNTIYFGEGSWLTVV.

This clone was detected only once. The V gene is TRBV27, the J gene TRBJ1-2; 10 nucleotides agree with TRBD1. The CDR3 consists of 14 residues. V dropped 4 bases and J dropped 8; count of bases not matched to a gene: 7. CDR1 is MNHEY and CDR2 is SMNVEV in the germline V gene (reference sequence). The CDR3 DNA is TGTGCCAGCAGTTCGACAGGGGGCAGTGGCGGCTACACCTTC. Protein product: CASSSTGGSGGYTF.

This clone has a single count. CDR3 sequence (DNA): TGTGCCAGCAGCGTAGGACAGGGCGCGTCCTACGAGCAGTACTTC. Protein: CASSVGQGASYEQYF. J is TRBJ2-7 and V is TRBV9; 7 nucleotides line up with TRBD1. CDR1 SGDLS and CDR2 YYNGEE come from the germline V gene. The J segment lost 1 base and the V segment lost 0 bases, leaving 4 bases of the junction unmatched. This CDR3 is 15 amino acids long. The entire variable domain, with the rest obtained from reference TRBV9 and TRBJ2-7, is as follows: DSGVTQTPKHLITATGQRVTLRCSPRSGDLSVYWYQQSLDQGLQFLIQYYNGEERAKGNILERFSAQQFPDLHSELNLSSLELGDSALYFCASSVGQGASYEQYFGPGTRLTVT.

The J gene is TRBJ1-1, the V gene TRBV11-2; 11 bases line up with TRBD1. The germline V gene encodes CDR1 SGHAT and CDR2 FQNNGV. The CDR3 is made up of 17 amino acids. V trimming: 5 bases; J trimming: 4 bases; junction bases outside the gene matches: 12. The CDR3 bases are TGTGCCAGCAGCCAGGACAGGGGGCGCGCGGTTGCCACTGAAGCTTTCTTT. It specifies CASSQDRGRAVATEAFF.

The sample holds a few counts of this clone. The chain employs TRBV4-1 and TRBJ1-5; 11 bases match TRBD1. V shed 0 bases, J shed 6 bases, and the junction held 4 bases outside the gene matches. Germline loops: CDR1 MGHRA, CDR2 YSYEKL. The CDR3 extends over 16 amino acids. The CDR3 DNA sequence: TGCGCCAGCAGCCAAGAAAGGGACAGGGGGTTTCAGCCCCAGCATTTT. This translates into CASSQERDRGFQPQHF.

This chain joins TRBV3-1 (or the pseudogene TRBV3-2) and TRBJ2-7; maybe TRBD2 (6 bases). V lost 4 bases and J lost 6, with 10 bases in between. The V gene's germline CDR1 is LGHDT and CDR2 YNNKEL (reference sequence). The CDR3 is made up of 12 amino acids. The CDR3, as DNA: TGTGCCAGCAGCCGGCTAGCGAGCGAGCAGTACTTC. Its protein product is CASSRLASEQYF.

The CDR3 sequence: CASSSPGQGDYEQYF. In DNA, the CDR3 is TGTGCCAGCTCTTCCCCGGGACAGGGAGACTACGAGCAGTACTTC. The chain is built from TRBV18 and TRBJ2-7, with TRBD1 identical over 9 bases. The CDR3 has 15 residues. CDR1 and CDR2 (germline): KGHSH, LQKENI. V lost 6 bases, J lost 3 bases, and 9 bases stayed unmatched.

This chain joins TRBV5-1 and TRBJ1-4; no clear D gene. Germline V lookup: CDR1 SGHRS, CDR2 YFSETQ. Deletions cut 5 bases from V and 0 bases from J, with 8 bases between. The CDR3 loop spans 14 amino acids. DNA of the CDR3: TGCGCCAGCAGTGATTTAGCAACTAATGAAAAACTGTTTTTT. Protein: CASSDLATNEKLFF.

This sequence joins TRBV15 and TRBJ1-2; tentative D call: TRBD1 (5 bases). The CDR3 spans 17 residues. The V gene lost 5 bases and the J gene lost 5 bases, with 24 bases spanning the gap. CDR1 LNHNV and CDR2 YYDKDF come from the germline V gene (reference sequence). The chain's CDR3 is CATSPPGPPTRKYGYTF. As DNA, the CDR3 is TGTGCCACCAGCCCTCCAGGGCCTCCGACCCGCAAGTATGGCTACACCTTC.

This chain uses TRBV9 with TRBJ1-6, with D possibly matching TRBD1 (6 bases). CDR3 length: 16 residues. Per germline, CDR1 SGDLS and CDR2 YYNGEE. Trimming removed 4 bases at V and 5 bases at J, with 16 bases between. This CDR3 reads CASSLSGQTNNSPLHF. CDR3 sequence (DNA): TGTGCCAGCAGCCTATCAGGACAGACGAATAATTCACCCCTCCACTTT.

V usage is TRBV3-1 (or the pseudogene TRBV3-2) and J usage is TRBJ2-2; D gene uncertain. There are 16 residues in the CDR3. Trimming stripped 1 base from V and 2 bases from J, with 11 bases between. The germline gives CDR1 LGHDT, CDR2 YNNKEL (reference sequence). The DNA of the CDR3 is TGTGCCAGCAGCCAAGGGTTGACACGAAACACCGGGGAGCTGTTTTTT. Its protein product is CASSQGLTRNTGELFF.

The chain joins TRBV2 to TRBJ2-5; TRBD2 might be the D (9 bases). Deletions cut 6 bases from V and 5 bases from J, with 22 bases between. Germline CDR1 is SNHLY and CDR2 is FYNNEI. The CDR3 is made up of 16 amino acids. Here the CDR3 DNA reads TGTGCCAGCAGCCCGCCGGGACTAGCAGGGGGCGAGACCCAGTACTTC. It codes for CASSPPGLAGGETQYF.

The chain uses TRBV27 and TRBJ2-3, with a possible D match to TRBD2 (7 bases). Looked up from germline, CDR1 is MNHEY and CDR2 is SMNVEV (reference sequence). V dropped 2 bases and J dropped 1 base, with 13 bases sitting between them. The CDR3 covers 16 residues. CDR3 protein: CASSLIAGARTDTQYF. In DNA, the CDR3 is TGTGCCAGCAGTTTAATTGCGGGGGCCCGCACAGATACGCAGTATTTT.

This clone has only a few counts. V usage is TRBV5-1 and J usage is TRBJ1-1, with 7 bases identical to TRBD1. Germline CDR1 and CDR2: SGHRS and YFSETQ. V was clipped by 3 bases and J by 0 bases; unmatched bases: 2. The CDR3 covers 14 residues. The CDR3 DNA is TGCGCCAGCAGCTCTGGACAGGTGAACACTGAAGCTTTCTTT. Protein sequence: CASSSGQVNTEAFF.

This clone was detected once. The chain couples TRBV28 to TRBJ1-2, with D hard to call. Germline CDR1 reads MDHEN; CDR2 reads SYDVKM. This CDR3 has 12 amino acids. The V end lost 3 bases, the J end lost 8 bases, and 10 bases lay between the germline ends. The CDR3 bases are TGTGCCAGCAGTTTGGCAGTAACGGGCTACACCTTC. It encodes CASSLAVTGYTF.

This clone turned up a few times. The rearrangement links TRBV9 to TRBJ1-6; D is unresolved. The CDR3 loop spans 14 amino acids. CDR1 SGDLS and CDR2 YYNGEE come from the germline V gene. V was cut by 5 bases and J by 6 bases, with 12 bases left in between. Here the CDR3 reads CASSFAAPNSPLHF. In DNA form, the CDR3 reads TGTGCCAGCAGTTTCGCGGCCCCTAATTCACCCCTCCACTTT.

The rearrangement joins TRBV6-6 to TRBJ2-2; perhaps TRBD1 as D (5 bases). Germline CDR1 MNHNY, CDR2 SVGAGI (reference sequence). This CDR3 has 16 amino acids. The ends were cut back, 0 bases at V and 0 bases at J, with 8 bases in the middle. The CDR3 here is CASSYSRTTNTGELFF. For the CDR3, the DNA is TGTGCCAGCAGTTACTCGAGGACAACGAACACCGGGGAGCTGTTTTTT.

The chain recombines TRBV6-5 with TRBJ1-5; tentative D call: TRBD1 (6 bases). From germline, CDR1 is MNHEY and CDR2 SVGAGI. V shed 8 bases and J shed 6 bases, with 14 bases lying between them. CDR3 length: 13 amino acids. CDR3 bases: TGTGCCAGCTTCACGGGACAAAGTCAGCCCCAGCATTTT. The encoded protein is CASFTGQSQPQHF.

The V gene is TRBV6-5, the J gene TRBJ1-2, with D perhaps TRBD1 (6 bases). Trimming left V 6 bases short and J 7 bases short, with 21 bases between. Germline assignment: CDR1 MNHEY and CDR2 SVGAGI. This CDR3 is built from 15 residues. Here the CDR3 reads CASSHEMTGTAGYTF. The DNA of the CDR3 is TGTGCCAGCAGCCACGAGATGACAGGTACGGCTGGCTACACCTTC.

J is TRBJ2-3 and V is TRBV5-1; 8 bases fit TRBD2. This CDR3 is 15 amino acids long. The V gene's germline CDR1 is SGHRS and CDR2 YFSETQ. Unmatched junction bases numbered 5, after V lost 0 bases and J lost 5 bases. The CDR3 coding sequence is TGCGCCAGCAGCTTGGCGGGGGGGCAGGGAGATACGCAGTATTTT. It encodes CASSLAGGQGDTQYF.

The J gene is TRBJ1-1, the V gene TRBV6-1; 9 bases agree with TRBD1. The CDR3 has 13 residues. Trimming cost V 3 bases and J 14 bases; bases outside gene matches: 10. Germline V gene sequence: CDR1 MNHNS, CDR2 SASEGT. The CDR3 DNA reads TGTGCCAGCAGTGAGGTTAGAGGACAGGGGATATTCTTT. Protein: CASSEVRGQGIFF.

This clone came up once. The rearrangement uses TRBV2 and TRBJ1-2; D may be TRBD1 (5 bases). The CDR3 has 15 residues. Trimming took off 4 bases at V and 1 base at J, with 13 bases between the two ends. Germline assignment: CDR1 SNHLY and CDR2 FYNNEI. In nucleotides, the CDR3 is TGTGCCAGCAGTGCGAGTGGGGGGAATAACTATGGCTACACCTTC. This gives the protein CASSASGGNNYGYTF.

J is TRBJ1-3 and V is TRBV3-1 (or the pseudogene TRBV3-2); TRBD1 might be the D (6 bases). V was trimmed by 1 base and J by 2 bases, leaving 9 bases between them. The CDR3 has 15 residues. Germline CDR1 is LGHDT and CDR2 is YNNKEL (reference sequence). CDR3 sequence (DNA): TGTGCCAGCAGCCAAGTGACAGGCACTGGAAACACCATATATTTT. Translating gives CASSQVTGTGNTIYF.

This chain joins TRBV18 and TRBJ1-1; 7 nucleotides match TRBD1. The CDR3 is made up of 14 amino acids. Germline V gene lookup returns CDR1 KGHSH and CDR2 LQKENI. The junction had 7 bases not matched to a gene; V was cut back by 9 bases and J by 0 bases. For the CDR3, the DNA is TGTGCCAGTTCTATCGACAGGGTGAACACTGAAGCTTTCTTT. It is translated as CASSIDRVNTEAFF. Combining the CDR3 with reference TRBV18 and TRBJ1-1 gives the whole variable domain NAGVMQNPRHLVRRRGQEARLRCSPMKGHSHVYWYRQLPEEGLKFMVYLQKENIIDESGMPKERFSAEFPKEGPSILRIQQVVRGDSAAYFCASSIDRVNTEAFFGQGTRLTVV.

This chain uses TRBV6-6 with TRBJ1-6; TRBD1 matches 7 bases. Trimming took 5 bases from V and 10 from J; bases not matched to a gene: 11. The CDR3 is made up of 15 amino acids. Germline V CDR1 and CDR2: MNHNY, SVGAGI (reference sequence). The CDR3 is CASSGRQGSGSPLHF. CDR3 nucleotides: TGTGCCAGCAGTGGAAGACAGGGTAGTGGATCACCCCTCCACTTT.